These T cell receptor beta chains were read from a single sample in a study of shared clonotypes between healthy human individuals. TCRdb's copy holds only in-frame clones and misses some; the assay was immunoSEQ multiplex PCR. The data show 2,500,000 or so clones, around 94% seen once. The sample taken for sequencing was naive CD4+ T cells sorted from blood. These receptors originate from a man aged 18 to 30 in good health. CDR3s leave out the opening cysteine and the closing phenylalanine or tryptophan. A D gene is named only where the DNA matches it firmly.

V gene	D gene	CDR3 protein
TRBV2	-	ASSRATGSTTGELF
TRBV11-2	-	ASSSQGPGWNEQF
TRBV5-1	-	ASSLPDGSYEQY
TRBV5-5	-	ASSPGWTENEQF
TRBV11-3	-	ASSLGDLTDTQY
TRBV10-3	TRBD1	ASSQGAGESYEQY
TRBV30	-	AWSVLEKRNEQF
TRBV10-1	-	ASSESGSNTGELF
TRBV29-1	-	SVLQENYGYT
TRBV7-9	TRBD2	ASSFAGGKETQY
TRBV6-6	-	ASSPPGLGQTDTQY
TRBV7-2	TRBD2	ASSLSSGKGSGANVLT
TRBV7-2	-	ASSLYTQETQY
TRBV7-9	TRBD2	ASSLNTMTSGGDTQY
TRBV5-4	TRBD1	ASSSETGLNTEAF
TRBV30	-	AWTFGGPTDTQY
TRBV11-2	TRBD2	ASSLEVAGYNEQF
TRBV7-2	-	ASSSTIDRNYGYT
TRBV5-4	-	ASSLVGSLAVYNEQF
TRBV6-5	-	ASSPQGGIETQY
TRBV2	TRBD2	ASRETSGEGGTQY
TRBV2	-	ASTREPDLGGYT
TRBV4-1	TRBD1	ASSQGVGAGGLIYGYT
TRBV7-2	-	ASSFGHSNQPQH
TRBV7-8	-	ASSSTDSYGYT
TRBV4-3	-	ASSQNRADTQY
TRBV10-3	TRBD2	AISDRTSGGASEQF
TRBV2	-	ASSGPYVRYEQY
TRBV7-2	TRBD1	ASSSRGPDTQY
TRBV10-3	-	AITPGPPGDQPQH
TRBV4-2	TRBD2	ASSQGTGGSTDTQY
TRBV6-5	TRBD2	ASSSSGNSYNEQF
TRBV5-1	TRBD1	ASSSGTGGYQETQY
TRBV2	-	ASSEEGSGNTIY
TRBV5-5	TRBD2	ASRASGSRDNIQY
TRBV27	TRBD2	ASSLPTSGGAVDEQF
TRBV28	TRBD1	ASSPMGQINSPLH